This TCR beta chain was found in a study of blood T cell repertoires in COVID-19. Study background: From T cells, B-cell-depleted T cells, or PBMCs came the material, which was cDNA or gDNA.

V was pared by 3 bases and J by 0 bases, with 7 bases between. Germline lookup yields CDR1 LNHDA and CDR2 SQIVND (reference sequence). The CDR3 loop spans 14 amino acids. Original handling: How many nucleated cells were present was estimated from reference gene primer amplification. The data were produced by immunoSEQ multiplex PCR, yet TCRdb's version contains in-frame clones alone and is incomplete. V, J and clone size were drawn from that table, and D and trimming were deduced from the DNA. The sample shows some 42,000 clones, under 85% of them seen only once. The specimen was peripheral blood. This sequence originates from a human donor in a cohort sampled during active COVID-19. The V call is TRBV19, the J call TRBJ2-3, with a tentative D call TRBD2 (6 bases). CDR3 residues: CASSIGTSTDTQYF. The CDR3 nucleotides are TGTGCCAGTAGTATCGGGACTAGCACAGATACGCAGTATTTT.